One and the same sample provided the 28 T cell receptor beta chains below, sequenced in a study of Ad26.COV2.S vaccination and SARS-CoV-2 variants. Sequencing was performed with immunoSEQ multiplex PCR; in TCRdb, only in-frame clones are kept and a portion is missing. The profile covers hundreds of thousands of clones, with less than 90% appearing a single time and around 6.4% taken by the ten largest. The treatment here: 15 to 20 received Ad26.COV2.S at low or high dose, single or two shots; about 5 received placebo; per-sample allocation not given. Vaccine and placebo recipients were sampled on day 63 after the first injection. The source material was peripheral blood, sampled in a trial of Ad26.COV2.S vaccine versus placebo. The receptors were sampled from a person aged 18-65 years who received the Ad26.COV2.S COVID-19 vaccine or a placebo.

The chain employs TRBV28 and TRBJ2-5; D may be TRBD1 (6 bases). There are 16 residues in the CDR3. Trimming took 3 bases from V and 7 from J, leaving 21 bases between them. Germline assignment: CDR1 MDHEN and CDR2 SYDVKM. The CDR3 protein is CASSFRDIENFWTQYF. CDR3 sequence (DNA): TGTGCCAGCAGTTTCCGGGACATAGAGAATTTTTGGACCCAGTACTTC.

The chain combines TRBV27 with TRBJ2-2, with a possible D match to TRBD2 (5 bases). The CDR3 is 14 amino acids. With 5 bases removed from V and 5 bases from J, the gap between germline ends came to 12 bases. Germline assignment: CDR1 MNHEY and CDR2 SMNVEV (reference sequence). The CDR3 DNA is TGTGCCAGCAGTCAAGCAAGGAGGACCGGGGAGCTGTTTTTT. As protein: CASSQARRTGELFF.

This chain uses TRBV28 with TRBJ2-4, with 9 bases lining up with TRBD2. Per germline, CDR1 MDHEN and CDR2 SYDVKM. V gave up 6 bases and J gave up 9 bases; unmatched junction bases: 12. The CDR3 totals 15 residues. The CDR3 region is CASSPGQAGGGIQYF. The CDR3 DNA is TGTGCCAGCAGCCCCGGGCAAGCGGGAGGAGGCATTCAGTACTTC. Variable domain in full (rest from reference TRBV28 and TRBJ2-4): DVKVTQSSRYLVKRTGEKVFLECVQDMDHENMFWYRQDPGLGLRLIYFSYDVKMKEKGDIPEGYSVSREKKERFSLILESASTNQTSMYLCASSPGQAGGGIQYFGAGTRLSVL.

The V and J genes are TRBV2 and TRBJ2-1; D is ambiguous. CDR3 length: 15 residues. Germline CDR1 is SNHLY and CDR2 is FYNNEI. V gave up 2 bases and J gave up 8 bases, with 16 bases separating them. This chain's CDR3 is CASSEWLKQRDEQFF. CDR3 coding DNA: TGTGCCAGCAGTGAATGGCTGAAACAAAGGGATGAGCAGTTCTTC.

V is TRBV7-9 and J is TRBJ1-3; unclear D gene. CDR1 SEHNR and CDR2 FQNEAQ come from the germline V gene (reference sequence). The CDR3 totals 14 residues. V was pared by 2 bases and J by 3 bases, with 8 bases between. CDR3 region: CASSLTPGGNTIYF. In nucleotides, the CDR3 is TGTGCCAGCAGCTTAACCCCTGGTGGAAACACCATATATTTT.

This chain links TRBV7-3 with TRBJ1-2; D possibly corresponds to TRBD1 (6 bases). Per germline, CDR1 SGHTA and CDR2 FQGTGA. The CDR3 has 14 residues. Trimming removed 5 bases at V and 7 bases at J, with 17 bases between. The CDR3 region is CASSPQGGAGGYTF. The CDR3 nucleotides read TGTGCCAGCAGCCCGCAAGGGGGGGCGGGTGGCTACACCTTC.

This clone has only a few counts. The chain recombines TRBV6-5 with TRBJ1-1, with D unresolved. Between the trimmed V and J ends, which lost 0 bases and 6 bases, there was a span of 8 bases. The CDR3 is 13 amino acids. Germline V lookup: CDR1 MNHEY, CDR2 SVGAGI. CDR3 bases: TGTGCCAGCAGTTACTCGACGTCGTCTGAAGCTTTCTTT. This codes for CASSYSTSSEAFF.

V is TRBV2 and J is TRBJ1-2; no reliable D call. The germline V gene has CDR1 SNHLY and CDR2 FYNNEI. This CDR3 is 13 amino acids long. V was cut by 2 bases and J by 8 bases, with 12 bases left in between. The CDR3 protein is CASSEYPQVGYTF. For the CDR3, the DNA is TGTGCCAGCAGTGAATACCCCCAAGTGGGCTACACCTTC.

This chain uses TRBV7-3 with TRBJ2-7, with 10 nucleotides matching TRBD1. The germline CDR1 and CDR2 sequences are SGHTA and FQGTGA. J gave up 3 bases and V 1 base, and 9 bases lay outside the gene matches. The CDR3 is made up of 17 amino acids. CDR3 coding DNA: TGTGCCAGCAGCTTAAAAGGAACCGGGACAGGGGACTACGAGCAGTACTTC. Residues: CASSLKGTGTGDYEQYF.

The V gene is TRBV14, the J gene TRBJ2-5; a weak D match, TRBD1 (6 bases). Germline loops: CDR1 SGHDN, CDR2 FVKESK. CDR3 length: 14 residues. V lost 4 bases and J 5 bases, leaving 14 bases between the germline ends. This CDR3 reads CASSRAGTWETQYF. CDR3 nucleotide sequence: TGTGCCAGCAGCCGGGCCGGGACATGGGAGACCCAGTACTTC.

This sequence joins TRBV18 and TRBJ1-5; D is undetermined. CDR3 length: 12 residues. Trimming left V 2 bases short and J 7 bases short, with 6 bases between. The germline gives CDR1 KGHSH, CDR2 LQKENI. In nucleotides, the CDR3 is TGTGCCAGCTCACCAGGGGAGCAGCCCCAGCATTTT. Translated, it gives CASSPGEQPQHF. Using reference TRBV18 and TRBJ1-5 for the parts outside the CDR3, the full variable domain is NAGVMQNPRHLVRRRGQEARLRCSPMKGHSHVYWYRQLPEEGLKFMVYLQKENIIDESGMPKERFSAEFPKEGPSILRIQQVVRGDSAAYFCASSPGEQPQHFGDGTRLSIL.

The rearrangement links TRBV7-2 to TRBJ1-2, with D perhaps matching TRBD1 (5 bases). Trimming removed 6 bases at V and 0 bases at J, with 14 bases between. Germline V gene lookup returns CDR1 SGHTA and CDR2 FQGNSA. This CDR3 is 15 amino acids long. Here the CDR3 DNA reads TGTGCCAGCAGGGACACAGGTACAGCTAACTATGGCTACACCTTC. It yields the protein CASRDTGTANYGYTF.

V is TRBV27 and J is TRBJ1-6, with D possibly being TRBD1 (6 bases). Germline V gene lookup returns CDR1 MNHEY and CDR2 SMNVEV (reference sequence). The germline V and J ends were trimmed by 7 bases and 8 bases, with 12 bases remaining between them. The CDR3 runs 13 residues. The CDR3 here is CASTYRVHSPLHF. The CDR3 region has the DNA TGTGCCAGCACCTACAGGGTTCATTCACCCCTCCACTTT.

This clone was counted at least ten times. This chain uses TRBV7-9 with TRBJ1-1; the D is unclear. The V gene's germline CDR1 is SEHNR and CDR2 FQNEAQ (reference sequence). Trimming cost V 7 bases and J 1 base, with 16 bases left between them. CDR3 size: 15 residues. The CDR3 nucleotides are TGTGCCAGCACCCAAAAAAGCGCCCAGAACACTGAAGCTTTCTTT. Translating it yields CASTQKSAQNTEAFF.

V and J are TRBV7-3 and TRBJ2-1, with D maybe TRBD2 (6 bases). The CDR3 has 15 amino acids. V lost 2 bases to trimming and J lost 6 bases, with 14 bases between them. Germline assignment: CDR1 SGHTA and CDR2 FQGTGA. CDR3 residues: CASSLGTSRSNEQFF. CDR3 DNA: TGTGCCAGCAGCTTAGGGACTTCAAGGAGCAATGAGCAGTTCTTC.

V gene TRBV6-5 combines with J gene TRBJ1-1; perhaps TRBD1 as D (5 bases). Germline V gives CDR1 MNHEY, CDR2 SVGAGI. Trimming cost V 11 bases and J 4 bases, with 20 bases left between them. The CDR3 is 14 residues long. As DNA, the CDR3 is TGTGCCGTGGGGGGAGTGGTCTCGGTCACTGAAGCTTTCTTT. It is translated as CAVGGVVSVTEAFF.

This sequence joins TRBV28 and TRBJ2-1; D is perhaps TRBD1 or TRBD2 (5 bases each). The germline gives CDR1 MDHEN, CDR2 SYDVKM. The CDR3 sequence is 12 residues long. Between the trimmed V and J ends, which lost 4 bases and 7 bases, there was a span of 8 bases. CDR3 region: CASSSGGNEQFF. The DNA of the CDR3 is TGTGCCAGCAGTTCTGGGGGAAATGAGCAGTTCTTC.

The chain employs TRBV3-1 (or the pseudogene TRBV3-2) and TRBJ1-4; 9 nucleotides align to TRBD1. The CDR3 is 16 residues long. CDR1 is LGHDT, CDR2 YNNKEL, per germline (reference sequence). V lost 5 bases and J lost 7; bases outside the gene matches: 11. The CDR3 region has the DNA TGTGCCAGCAGCGCCACAACAGGGGGCCTCGTTGAAAAACTGTTTTTT. This encodes CASSATTGGLVEKLFF.

J is TRBJ1-6 and V is TRBV18; D is undetermined. The CDR3 covers 14 residues. Germline assignment: CDR1 KGHSH and CDR2 LQKENI. The V and J ends lost 5 bases and 7 bases respectively, with 12 bases between them. CDR3 in amino acids: CASSADGGNSPLHF. The CDR3 coding sequence is TGTGCCAGCTCAGCAGACGGAGGGAATTCACCCCTCCACTTT.

J is TRBJ2-2 and V is TRBV4-1; a weak D match, TRBD1 (6 bases). The V gene's germline CDR1 is MGHRA and CDR2 YSYEKL. The CDR3 is made up of 17 amino acids. Trimming took off 1 base at V and 4 bases at J, with 16 bases between the two ends. CDR3 amino acids: CASSQAPTGMGTGELFF. The CDR3 bases are TGCGCCAGCAGCCAAGCCCCCACAGGGATGGGCACCGGGGAGCTGTTTTTT.

The rearrangement joins TRBV4-2 to TRBJ1-3; possible D gene TRBD1, 5 bases. CDR3 size: 21 residues. Looked up from germline, CDR1 is LGHNA and CDR2 is YNFKEQ. Trimming removed 0 bases at V and 0 bases at J, with 24 bases between. CDR3 region: CASSQDLGGTIDLSSGNTIYF. In nucleotides, the CDR3 is TGTGCCAGCAGCCAAGATTTGGGGGGAACCATAGACCTAAGCTCTGGAAACACCATATATTTT.

The chain couples TRBV27 to TRBJ2-1, with 11 bases identical to TRBD2. From germline, CDR1 is MNHEY and CDR2 SMNVEV (reference sequence). This CDR3 is 16 amino acids long. V lost 1 base, J lost 4 bases, and 3 bases stayed unmatched. CDR3 sequence: CASSLLTSGGYNEQFF. The CDR3 nucleotides read TGTGCCAGCAGTTTATTAACTAGCGGGGGTTACAATGAGCAGTTCTTC.

The genes are TRBV5-6 and TRBJ1-5, with a weak D call TRBD1 (6 bases). Trimming took 4 bases from V and 4 from J, leaving 12 bases between them. The CDR3 has 14 amino acids. Germline-derived CDR1 and CDR2 are SGHDT and YYEEEE. The CDR3 bases are TGTGCCAGCAGCATAGCTACAGGGAATCAGCCCCAGCATTTT. Its translation: CASSIATGNQPQHF.

This clone occurred once. The CDR3 DNA reads TGTGCCAGCAGCCTCCGGGGCACTGAAGCTTTCTTT. Encoded protein: CASSLRGTEAFF. This rearrangement joins TRBV6-6 to TRBJ1-1; D is uncertain. CDR1 and CDR2 from the germline V gene are MNHNY and SVGAGI (reference sequence). Trimming removed 6 bases from V and 4 bases from J, with 9 bases in between. CDR3 length: 12 residues.

The CDR3 coding sequence is TGTGCCAGCAGCAAAGATCGGGTTTTATCGAACACTGAAGCTTTCTTT. It translates to CASSKDRVLSNTEAFF. V is TRBV21-1 and J is TRBJ1-1. TRBV21-1 is assigned pseudogene status. This CDR3 is 16 amino acids long.

This clone was seen just once. Within the sample, other DNA sequences also encode this same CDR3. This chain connects TRBV3-1 (or the pseudogene TRBV3-2) to TRBJ1-5; unclear D gene. CDR1 LGHDT and CDR2 YNNKEL come from the germline V gene (reference sequence). Trimming took 1 base from V and 1 from J, leaving 5 bases between them. The CDR3 runs to 14 residues. The CDR3 protein is CASSQGQSNQPQHF. CDR3 in DNA: TGTGCCAGCAGCCAAGGACAAAGCAATCAGCCCCAGCATTTT.

The J gene is TRBJ2-7, the V gene TRBV7-3; D may correspond to TRBD1 or TRBD2 (5 bases each). The CDR3 loop spans 13 amino acids. From germline, CDR1 is SGHTA and CDR2 FQGTGA. Trimming cost V 5 bases and J 5 bases, with 13 bases left between them. CDR3 coding DNA: TGTGCCAGCAGCCACGGGACGCCCCACGAGCAGTACTTC. It specifies CASSHGTPHEQYF.

CDR3 residues: CASYRGQSKGTQYF. The CDR3 nucleotides are TGTGCCAGCTACCGGGGGCAATCAAAGGGTACGCAGTATTTT. V is TRBV28 and J is TRBJ2-3, with D perhaps matching TRBD1 or TRBD2 (6 bases each). The CDR3 is made up of 14 amino acids. Deletions cut 8 bases from V and 8 bases from J, with 20 bases between. Germline V gene data show CDR1 as MDHEN and CDR2 as SYDVKM. The full variable domain, rest sourced from reference TRBV28 and TRBJ2-3, is DVKVTQSSRYLVKRTGEKVFLECVQDMDHENMFWYRQDPGLGLRLIYFSYDVKMKEKGDIPEGYSVSREKKERFSLILESASTNQTSMYLCASYRGQSKGTQYFGPGTRLTVL.